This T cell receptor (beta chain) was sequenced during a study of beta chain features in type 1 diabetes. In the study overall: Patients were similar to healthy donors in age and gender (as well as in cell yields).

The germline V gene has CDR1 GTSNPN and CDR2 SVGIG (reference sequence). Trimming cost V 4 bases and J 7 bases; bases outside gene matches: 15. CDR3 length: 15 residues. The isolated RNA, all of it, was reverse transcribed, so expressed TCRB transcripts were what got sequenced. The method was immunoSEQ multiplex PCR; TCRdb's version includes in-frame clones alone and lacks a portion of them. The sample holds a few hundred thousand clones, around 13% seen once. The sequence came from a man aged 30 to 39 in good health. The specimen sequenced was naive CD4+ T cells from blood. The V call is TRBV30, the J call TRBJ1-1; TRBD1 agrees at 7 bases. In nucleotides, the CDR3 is TGTGCCTGGACCACATTTCTAGGGGACAGTGGTGAAGCTTTCTTT. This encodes CAWTTFLGDSGEAFF.